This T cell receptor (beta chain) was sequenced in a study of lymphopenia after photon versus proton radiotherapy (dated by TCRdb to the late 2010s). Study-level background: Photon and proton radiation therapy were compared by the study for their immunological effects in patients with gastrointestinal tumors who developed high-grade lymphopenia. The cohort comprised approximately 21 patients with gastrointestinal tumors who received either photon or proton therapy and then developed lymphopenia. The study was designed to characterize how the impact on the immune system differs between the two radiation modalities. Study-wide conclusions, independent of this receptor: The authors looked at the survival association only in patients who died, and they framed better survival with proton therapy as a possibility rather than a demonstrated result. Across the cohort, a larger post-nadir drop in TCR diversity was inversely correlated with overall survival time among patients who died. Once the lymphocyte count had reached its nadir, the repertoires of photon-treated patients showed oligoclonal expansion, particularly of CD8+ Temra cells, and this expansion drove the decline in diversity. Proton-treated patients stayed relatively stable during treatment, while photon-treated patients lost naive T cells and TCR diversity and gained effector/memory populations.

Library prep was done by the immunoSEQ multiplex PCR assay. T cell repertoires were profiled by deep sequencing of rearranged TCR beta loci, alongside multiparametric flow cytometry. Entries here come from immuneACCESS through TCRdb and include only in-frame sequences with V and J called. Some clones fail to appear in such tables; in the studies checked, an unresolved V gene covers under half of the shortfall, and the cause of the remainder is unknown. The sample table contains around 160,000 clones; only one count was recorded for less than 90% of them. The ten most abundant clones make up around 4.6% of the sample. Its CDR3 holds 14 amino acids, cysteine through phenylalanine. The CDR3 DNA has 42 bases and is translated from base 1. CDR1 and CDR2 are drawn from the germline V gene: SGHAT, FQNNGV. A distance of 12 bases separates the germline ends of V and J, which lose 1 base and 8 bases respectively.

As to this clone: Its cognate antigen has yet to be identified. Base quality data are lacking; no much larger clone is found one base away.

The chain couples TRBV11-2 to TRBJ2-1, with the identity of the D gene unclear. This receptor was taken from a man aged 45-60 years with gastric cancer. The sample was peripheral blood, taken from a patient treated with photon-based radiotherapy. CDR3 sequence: CASSLVASIDEQFF. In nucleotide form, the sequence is TGTGCCAGCAGCTTAGTGGCTAGTATCGATGAGCAGTTCTTC.